The TCR beta chain under discussion was sequenced for a study of blood T cell repertoires in COVID-19. Across the whole study: The origin of the acute and convalescent COVID-19 samples was the United States, Italy and Spain. From T cells, B-cell-depleted T cells, or PBMCs came the material, which was cDNA or gDNA.

Original handling: Reference gene primers were amplified, and this amplification served to estimate nucleated cell counts. Sequencing was performed with immunoSEQ multiplex PCR; in TCRdb, only in-frame clones are kept and a portion is missing. That table gives V, J and clone size, and the DNA gave D and trimming. The table has some 38,000 clones, around 83% seen once. Trimming cost V 3 bases and J 0 bases, with 9 bases left between them. The CDR3 length is 14 residues. CDR1 is SGHRS and CDR2 is YFSETQ in the germline V gene. This TCR was recovered from a man between 60 and 70 years old with active or convalescent COVID-19. The chain has TRBV5-1 and TRBJ1-2; TRBD1 might be the D (6 bases). The sequenced sample consisted of peripheral blood. In DNA, the CDR3 is TGCGCCAGCAGCTCAGGGGAAGCTAACTATGGCTACACCTTC. Protein sequence: CASSSGEANYGYTF.